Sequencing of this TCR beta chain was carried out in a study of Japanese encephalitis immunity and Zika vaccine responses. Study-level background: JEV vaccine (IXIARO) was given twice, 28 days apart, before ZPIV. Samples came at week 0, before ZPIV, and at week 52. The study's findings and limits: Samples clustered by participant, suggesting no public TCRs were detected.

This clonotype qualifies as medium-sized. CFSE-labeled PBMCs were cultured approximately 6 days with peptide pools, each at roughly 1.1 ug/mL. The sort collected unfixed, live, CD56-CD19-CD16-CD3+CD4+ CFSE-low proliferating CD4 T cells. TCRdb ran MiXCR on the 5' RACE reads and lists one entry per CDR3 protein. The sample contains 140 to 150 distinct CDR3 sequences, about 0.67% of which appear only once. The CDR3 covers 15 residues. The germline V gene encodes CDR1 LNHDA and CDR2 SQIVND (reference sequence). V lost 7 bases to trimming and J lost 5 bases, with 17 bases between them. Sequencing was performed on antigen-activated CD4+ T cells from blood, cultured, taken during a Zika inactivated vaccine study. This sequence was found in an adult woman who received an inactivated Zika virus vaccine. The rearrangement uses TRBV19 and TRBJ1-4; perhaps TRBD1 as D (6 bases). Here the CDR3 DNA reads TGTGCCAGTACCTTGAGGACAGATGAAAATGAAAAACTGTTTTTT. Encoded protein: CASTLRTDENEKLFF.